One sample yielded the 21 T cell receptor beta chains listed below, sequenced in a study of blood T cell repertoires in COVID-19. Repertoires were generated with immunoSEQ multiplex PCR, while TCRdb's copy carries only in-frame clones and drops some. The sample has approximately 210,000 clones, approximately 86% seen once. Sequenced sample: peripheral blood. The receptor set was obtained from a man aged 18 to 29 with active or convalescent COVID-19.

This clone occurred once. The rearrangement links TRBV14 to TRBJ2-7; weak D call: TRBD1 (6 bases). Germline lookup yields CDR1 SGHDN and CDR2 FVKESK. The ends were cut back, 2 bases at V and 5 bases at J, with 10 bases in the middle. The CDR3 sequence is 13 residues long. The CDR3 is CASSQSGHDEQYF. As DNA, the CDR3 is TGTGCCAGCAGCCAATCGGGACACGACGAGCAGTACTTC.

This clone was seen a single time. The chain has TRBV5-4 and TRBJ2-7; tentative D call: TRBD1 (6 bases). Trimming took 3 bases from V and 0 from J, leaving 16 bases between them. This CDR3 has 16 amino acids. CDR1 and CDR2 (germline): SGHNT, YYREEE (reference sequence). As DNA, the CDR3 is TGTGCCAGCAGCTGGGGTGGTCGAGGGGGCTCCTACGAGCAGTACTTC. Its protein product is CASSWGGRGGSYEQYF. The full variable domain, its missing parts supplied by reference TRBV5-4 and TRBJ2-7, is ETGVTQSPTHLIKTRGQQVTLRCSSQSGHNTVSWYQQALGQGPQFIFQYYREEENGRGNFPPRFSGLQFPNYSSELNVNALELDDSALYLCASSWGGRGGSYEQYFGPGTRLTVT.

The J gene is TRBJ2-4, the V gene TRBV5-1, with a possible D match to TRBD1 (5 bases). Trimming left V 0 bases short and J 7 bases short, with 11 bases between. The CDR3 loop spans 14 amino acids. The germline V gene encodes CDR1 SGHRS and CDR2 YFSETQ. The CDR3 sequence is CASSLAGPSNIQYF. The CDR3 DNA reads TGCGCCAGCAGCTTGGCAGGGCCTTCTAACATTCAGTACTTC. The full variable domain, rest sourced from reference TRBV5-1 and TRBJ2-4, is KAGVTQTPRYLIKTRGQQVTLSCSPISGHRSVSWYQQTPGQGLQFLFEYFSETQRNKGNFPGRFSGRQFSNSRSEMNVSTLELGDSALYLCASSLAGPSNIQYFGAGTRLSVL.

The V and J genes are TRBV10-2 and TRBJ2-1, with 11 bases fitting TRBD2. The CDR3 covers 16 residues. Germline CDR1 and CDR2: WSHSY and SAAADI. J gave up 7 bases and V 4 bases, and 9 bases lay outside the gene matches. The CDR3, as DNA: TGCGCCAGCAGTGGTCTAGCGGGAGGCTCGGGGAATGAGCAGTTCTTC. Protein sequence: CASSGLAGGSGNEQFF.

The chain combines TRBV11-3 with TRBJ2-2, with 7 positions matching TRBD2. Losses at the gene ends were 5 bases for V and 6 bases for J; bases not matched to a gene: 9. The CDR3 has 15 amino acids. Germline lookup yields CDR1 SGHNT and CDR2 YENEEA. This CDR3 reads CASSRSPAGAGELFF. Written as DNA, the CDR3 is TGTGCCAGCAGCCGCTCTCCGGCGGGGGCCGGGGAGCTGTTTTTT.

V usage is TRBV5-1 and J usage is TRBJ1-2; D is uncertain. The germline V gene has CDR1 SGHRS and CDR2 YFSETQ. The CDR3 totals 12 residues. Trimming removed 4 bases from V and 6 bases from J, with 10 bases in between. CDR3 nucleotide sequence: TGCGCCAGCAGCAGTAGCAGCCATGGCTACACCTTC. This gives the protein CASSSSSHGYTF.

This clone was detected only a few times. The chain combines TRBV7-2 with TRBJ2-5, with a possible D match to TRBD2 (6 bases). The germline V gene encodes CDR1 SGHTA and CDR2 FQGNSA. Trimming took off 4 bases at V and 7 bases at J, with 16 bases between the two ends. The CDR3 has 14 amino acids. The CDR3 coding sequence is TGTGCCAGCAGCTCTGGGACTGGTGCGCGGACCCAGTACTTC. Amino acids: CASSSGTGARTQYF.

The chain uses TRBV2 and TRBJ1-5, with a weak D call TRBD1 (6 bases). Germline assignment: CDR1 SNHLY and CDR2 FYNNEI. V shed 4 bases and J shed 0 bases, with 16 bases lying between them. The CDR3 totals 17 residues. CDR3 in amino acids: CASSASGATYSNQPQHF. The CDR3 bases are TGTGCCAGCAGTGCCTCAGGGGCCACATATAGCAATCAGCCCCAGCATTTT.

The chain links TRBV24-1 to TRBJ2-3; 7 bases match TRBD1. The CDR3 sequence is 16 residues long. Germline trimming cut 3 bases from V and 6 bases from J; bases unmatched to any gene: 11. Germline CDR1 KGHDR, CDR2 SFDVKD. CDR3 bases: TGTGCCACCAGTGATCCGAACACAGGGGACAAGGATACGCAGTATTTT. Its translation is CATSDPNTGDKDTQYF.

The V call is TRBV29-1, the J call TRBJ2-1; D possibly corresponds to TRBD1 (6 bases). Germline values: CDR1 SQVTM, CDR2 ANQGSEA. V lost 5 bases to trimming and J lost 4 bases, with 18 bases between them. The CDR3 covers 15 residues. The CDR3 is CSVYQGTRAYNEQFF. Here the CDR3 DNA reads TGCAGCGTTTACCAGGGGACCCGAGCGTACAATGAGCAGTTCTTC.

In this sample, this clone turned up a few times. This chain uses TRBV5-1 with TRBJ1-5; 7 bases match TRBD1. The CDR3 runs 15 residues. The junction had 6 bases not matched to a gene; V was cut back by 4 bases and J by 2 bases. Germline V gene data show CDR1 as SGHRS and CDR2 as YFSETQ. CDR3 nucleotides: TGCGCCAGCAGCGCCGGGACAGTAGGCAATCAGCCCCAGCATTTT. Protein sequence: CASSAGTVGNQPQHF.

The chain joins TRBV4-3 to TRBJ2-5; 10 bases agree with TRBD1. V was clipped by 4 bases and J by 5 bases; unmatched bases: 1. This CDR3 region has 13 residues. Germline CDR1 LGHNA, CDR2 YSLEER. Written as DNA, the CDR3 is TGCGCCAGCAGCCGGGACAGGGGTGAGACCCAGTACTTC. Encoded protein: CASSRDRGETQYF.

This clone was observed a single time. This rearrangement joins TRBV15 to TRBJ2-1; 7 nucleotides align to TRBD2. The germline V gene encodes CDR1 LNHNV and CDR2 YYDKDF (reference sequence). There are 16 residues in the CDR3. Germline trimming cut 3 bases from V and 4 bases from J; bases unmatched to any gene: 9. Written as DNA, the CDR3 is TGTGCCACCAGCAGGGCCCGGGACTACGGATACAATGAGCAGTTCTTC. The encoded protein is CATSRARDYGYNEQFF.

This clone was detected a few times. This chain uses TRBV5-8 with TRBJ1-2; tentative D call: TRBD1 (6 bases). Germline CDR1 reads SGHTS; CDR2 reads YDEGEE. This CDR3 has 14 amino acids. V shed 4 bases and J shed 8 bases, with 18 bases lying between them. The CDR3 bases are TGTGCCAGCAGCCTTATGTCCGGCAGGGGCGGCTACACCTTC. It yields the protein CASSLMSGRGGYTF.

This rearrangement joins TRBV5-4 to TRBJ2-5; weak D call: TRBD2 (5 bases). The CDR3 contains 13 residues. V was cut by 7 bases and J by 5 bases, with 15 bases left in between. Germline values: CDR1 SGHNT, CDR2 YYREEE (reference sequence). CDR3 amino acids: CASSSPGGETQYF. CDR3 nucleotides: TGTGCCAGCTCCTCCCCAGGCGGGGAGACCCAGTACTTC.

This clone has only one observation. J is TRBJ2-1 and V is TRBV7-3, with 9 bases aligning to TRBD1. The V and J ends lost 4 bases and 9 bases, in that order; junction bases with no gene match: 7. This CDR3 contains 14 residues. Per the germline V gene, CDR1 is SGHTA and CDR2 is FQGTGA. The CDR3 DNA follows: TGTGCCAGCAGCTCGAACAGGGGGCCGTTTGAGCAGTTCTTC. This sequence encodes CASSSNRGPFEQFF.

The V gene is TRBV7-2, the J gene TRBJ2-7; the match to TRBD1 covers 12 bases. The CDR3 loop spans 15 amino acids. J gave up 6 bases and V 2 bases, and 5 bases lay outside the gene matches. Germline lookup yields CDR1 SGHTA and CDR2 FQGNSA. The CDR3 DNA is TGTGCCAGCAGCTTATCCGGGACAGGGGGCGGCGAGCAGTACTTC. It encodes CASSLSGTGGGEQYF.

The chain joins TRBV9 to TRBJ2-3; the D gene is possibly TRBD2 (5 bases). The CDR3 consists of 14 residues. V shed 3 bases and J shed 5 bases, with 13 bases lying between them. Germline values: CDR1 SGDLS, CDR2 YYNGEE. The CDR3 spells CASSGLGGRDTQYF. In DNA form, the CDR3 reads TGTGCCAGCAGCGGGTTAGGCGGGCGAGATACGCAGTATTTT.

The CDR3 nucleotides read TGTGCCAGCAGTCCTGCGGGGCCCTACGAGCAGTACTTC. It codes for CASSPAGPYEQYF. V gene TRBV6-6 combines with J gene TRBJ2-7; a possible D gene is TRBD2 (6 bases). V lost 5 bases and J lost 2, with 10 bases in between. The CDR3 runs 13 residues. CDR1 is MNHNY, CDR2 SVGAGI, per germline (reference sequence).

The V call is TRBV2, the J call TRBJ2-7, with a tentative D call TRBD1 (6 bases). CDR1 and CDR2 from the germline V gene are SNHLY and FYNNEI. There are 13 residues in the CDR3. Trimming took 6 bases from V and 5 from J, leaving 14 bases between them. CDR3 in amino acids: CASRGASIDEQYF. CDR3 in DNA: TGTGCCAGCAGGGGGGCTTCAATAGACGAGCAGTACTTC.

The V gene is TRBV13, the J gene TRBJ2-7, with D maybe TRBD1 (6 bases). V lost 6 bases, J lost 3 bases, and 12 bases lay in between. Germline V gene sequence: CDR1 PRHDT, CDR2 FYEKMQ (reference sequence). The CDR3 runs to 13 residues. The CDR3 nucleotides read TGTGCCAGCAGTTACAGGGTGAGCTACGAGCAGTACTTC. This translates into CASSYRVSYEQYF. The whole variable domain, remainder taken from reference TRBV13 and TRBJ2-7, is AAGVIQSPRHLIKEKRETATLKCYPIPRHDTVYWYQQGPGQDPQFLISFYEKMQSDKGSIPDRFSAQQFSDYHSELNMSSLELGDSALYFCASSYRVSYEQYFGPGTRLTVT.